This T cell receptor (beta chain) was obtained from a study of blood T cell repertoires in COVID-19. The germline V gene encodes CDR1 SGHAT and CDR2 FQNNGV. The CDR3 length is 13 residues. Trimming removed 2 bases at V and 1 base at J, with 5 bases between. Produced via immunoSEQ multiplex PCR; TCRdb's table is partial and in-frame only. The table has about 110,000 clones, more than 80% seen once. This clonotype originated in a woman aged 40 to 50 with acute or convalescent COVID-19. The chain couples TRBV11-2 to TRBJ1-2; D unresolved. What was sequenced was peripheral blood. This CDR3 is CASSLSGNYGYTF. DNA of the CDR3: TGTGCCAGCAGCTTAAGCGGTAACTATGGCTACACCTTC. Based on the CDR3 plus reference TRBV11-2 and TRBJ1-2, the full variable domain is EAGVAQSPRYKIIEKRQSVAFWCNPISGHATLYWYQQILGQGPKLLIQFQNNGVVDDSQLPKDRFSAERLKGVDSTLKIQPAKLEDSAVYLCASSLSGNYGYTFGSGTRLTVV.